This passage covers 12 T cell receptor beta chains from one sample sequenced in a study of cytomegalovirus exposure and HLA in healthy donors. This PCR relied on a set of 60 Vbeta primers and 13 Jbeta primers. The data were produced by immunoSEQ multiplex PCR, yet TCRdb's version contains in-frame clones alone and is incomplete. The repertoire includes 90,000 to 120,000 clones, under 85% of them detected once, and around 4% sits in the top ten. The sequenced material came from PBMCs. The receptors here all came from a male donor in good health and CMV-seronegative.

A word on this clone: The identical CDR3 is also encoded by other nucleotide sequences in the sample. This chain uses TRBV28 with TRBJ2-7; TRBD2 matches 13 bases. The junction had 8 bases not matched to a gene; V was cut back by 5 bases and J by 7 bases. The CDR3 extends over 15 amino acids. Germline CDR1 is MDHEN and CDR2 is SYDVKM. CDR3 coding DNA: TGTGCCAGCAGTGCGGGGACTAGCGGGACAATGGAGCAGTACTTC. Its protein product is CASSAGTSGTMEQYF.

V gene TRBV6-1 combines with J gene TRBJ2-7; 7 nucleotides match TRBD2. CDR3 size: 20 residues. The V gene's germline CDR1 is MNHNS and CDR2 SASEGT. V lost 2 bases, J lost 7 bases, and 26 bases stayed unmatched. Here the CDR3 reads CASSERPPGVGGGRLGEQYF. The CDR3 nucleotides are TGTGCCAGCAGTGAAAGGCCCCCGGGGGTCGGCGGCGGGAGATTGGGAGAGCAGTACTTC.

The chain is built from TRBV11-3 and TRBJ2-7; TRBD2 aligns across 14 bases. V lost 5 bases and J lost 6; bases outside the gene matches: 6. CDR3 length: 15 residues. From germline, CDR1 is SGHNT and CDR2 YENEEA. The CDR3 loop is CASSEGTSGSSEQYF. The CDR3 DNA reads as TGTGCCAGCAGCGAAGGGACTAGCGGGAGCTCCGAGCAGTACTTC.

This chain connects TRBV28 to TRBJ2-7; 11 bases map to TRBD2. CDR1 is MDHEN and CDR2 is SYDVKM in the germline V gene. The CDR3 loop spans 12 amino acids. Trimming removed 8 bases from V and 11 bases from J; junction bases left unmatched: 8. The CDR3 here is CASLGTSGSKYF. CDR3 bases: TGTGCCAGCTTGGGGACTAGCGGATCTAAGTACTTC.

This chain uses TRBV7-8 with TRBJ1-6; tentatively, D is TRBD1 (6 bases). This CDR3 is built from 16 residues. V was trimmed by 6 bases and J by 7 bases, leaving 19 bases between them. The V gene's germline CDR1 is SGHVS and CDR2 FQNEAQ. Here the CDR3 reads CASSSRTVAENSPLHF. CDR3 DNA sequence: TGTGCCAGCAGTTCCCGGACAGTAGCCGAGAATTCACCCCTCCACTTT. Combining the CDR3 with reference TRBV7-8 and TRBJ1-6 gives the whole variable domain GAGVSQSPRYKVAKRGQDVALRCDPISGHVSLFWYQQALGQGPEFLTYFQNEAQLDKSGLPSDRFFAERPEGSVSTLKIQRTQQEDSAVYLCASSSRTVAENSPLHFGNGTRLTVT.

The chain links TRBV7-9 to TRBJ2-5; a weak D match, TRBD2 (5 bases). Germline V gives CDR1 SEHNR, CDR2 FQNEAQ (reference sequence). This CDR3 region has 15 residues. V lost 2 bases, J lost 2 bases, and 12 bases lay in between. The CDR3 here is CASSLTGRSQETQYF. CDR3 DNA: TGTGCCAGCAGCTTAACGGGAAGGAGTCAAGAGACCCAGTACTTC. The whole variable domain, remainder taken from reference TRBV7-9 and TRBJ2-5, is DTGVSQNPRHKITKRGQNVTFRCDPISEHNRLYWYRQTLGQGPEFLTYFQNEAQLEKSRLLSDRFSAERPKGSFSTLEIQRTEQGDSAMYLCASSLTGRSQETQYFGPGTRLLVL.

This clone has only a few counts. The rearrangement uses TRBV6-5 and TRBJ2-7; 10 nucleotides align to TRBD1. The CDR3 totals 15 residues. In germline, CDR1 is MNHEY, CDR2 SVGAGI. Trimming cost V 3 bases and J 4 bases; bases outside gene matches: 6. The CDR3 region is CASSYLGQGTYEQYF. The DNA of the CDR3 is TGTGCCAGCAGTTATTTGGGACAGGGGACATACGAGCAGTACTTC.

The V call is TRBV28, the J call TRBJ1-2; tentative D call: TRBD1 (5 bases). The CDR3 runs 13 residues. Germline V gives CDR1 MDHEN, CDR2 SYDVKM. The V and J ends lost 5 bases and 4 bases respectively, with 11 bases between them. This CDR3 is CASSGRGVYGYTF. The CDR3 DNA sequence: TGTGCCAGCAGTGGGAGGGGAGTCTATGGCTACACCTTC.

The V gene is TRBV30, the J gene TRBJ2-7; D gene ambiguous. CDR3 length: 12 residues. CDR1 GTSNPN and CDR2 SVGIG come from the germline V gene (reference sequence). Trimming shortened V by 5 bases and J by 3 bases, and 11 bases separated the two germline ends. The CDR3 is CAWLRVDYEQYF. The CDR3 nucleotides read TGTGCCTGGCTTCGGGTTGACTACGAGCAGTACTTC.

CDR3 nucleotide sequence: TGCGCCAGCAGTGGACGAACCGGGACAGCGGAATCCTTGAATGAAAAACTGTTTTTT. Its protein is CASSGRTGTAESLNEKLFF. This chain links TRBV10-2 with TRBJ1-4; 7 nucleotides agree with TRBD1. The CDR3 runs 19 residues. The V gene's germline CDR1 is WSHSY and CDR2 SAAADI. V dropped 4 bases and J dropped 5; count of bases not matched to a gene: 19.

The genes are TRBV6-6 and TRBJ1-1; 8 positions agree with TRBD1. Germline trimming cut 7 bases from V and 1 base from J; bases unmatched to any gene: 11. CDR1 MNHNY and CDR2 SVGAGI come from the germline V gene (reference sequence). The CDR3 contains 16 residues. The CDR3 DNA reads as TGTGCCAGCAATAATCAGGGGGCTTCGGGGAACACTGAAGCTTTCTTT. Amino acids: CASNNQGASGNTEAFF.

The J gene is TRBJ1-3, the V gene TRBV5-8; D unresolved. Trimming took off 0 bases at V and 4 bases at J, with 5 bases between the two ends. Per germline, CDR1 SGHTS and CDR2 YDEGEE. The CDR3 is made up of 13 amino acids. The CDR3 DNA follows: TGTGCCAGCAGCTTGGACAGAGGAAACACCATATATTTT. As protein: CASSLDRGNTIYF.